This T cell receptor (beta chain) was identified during a study of blood T cell repertoires in COVID-19 (dated by TCRdb to the early 2020s). Regarding the complete study: Samples covering the acute and convalescent phases of COVID-19 were provided by collaborators in the United States, Italy and Spain. The prospective study material was composed of cDNA or gDNA derived from T cells, B-cell-depleted T cells, or PBMCs. A freely available public database, intended as a resource for researchers studying the immune response to SARS-CoV-2, is where the repertoires were released. The sample metadata nearly always contained a de-identified subject ID, COVID-19 status, age in years and sex. The dataset comprised deeply sampled blood TCRbeta repertoires from subjects exposed to, actively infected with, or recovered from COVID-19. Samples were obtained from the ongoing ImmuneRACE study (first 160 participants) and from 1,200 or so subjects provided by 6 global collaborators. HLA class I and class II types, where available, came from metadata supplied by the sample provider rather than from assay-based typing.

CDR1 and CDR2 (LNHDA, SQIVND) derive from the germline V gene (reference sequence). There are 17 amino acids in the CDR3, from cysteine to phenylalanine inclusive. Solely the CDR3 DNA is kept, with 51 bases framed from the first base. The junction shows trimming of 2 bases on V and 1 base on J, and the gene matches do not reach 10 bases of it. This clone came up a few times. It lacks a known antigen. No much larger clone is present one base from it, and per-base qualities are unavailable. TCRbeta CDR3 regions were amplified from genomic DNA by means of the immunoSEQ Assay, a bias-controlled multiplex PCR. On the study's bioinformatics: The number of nucleated cells in each sample was estimated by amplification of reference gene primers within the assay. To quantify the absolute abundance of each unique TCRbeta CDR3 rearrangement, sequence reads were collapsed and filtered. For each sample, productive Simpson clonality was calculated by taking the square root of Simpson's diversity index across productive rearrangements. The clones in this table, taken by TCRdb from immuneACCESS, are in-frame only. Not every clone is retained; where verified, under half of the shortfall comes from an unresolved V gene, and the cause of the rest is unknown. The D gene and trimming were derived from the DNA, and the V and J assignments and clone size from that table. Counted in this sample were over 70,000 clones; 88% of them appeared once. Clones ranked in the top ten supply 11% of the sample.

Collaborating institutions collected whole blood in K2EDTA tubes following their own protocols. For TCRbeta analysis, collaborators shipped samples in one of three forms: frozen whole blood, isolated PBMCs, or DNA extracted from either of those sample types. What the study reported, not specific to this receptor: The quantity of clinical and demographic metadata differed by source and by participant and was supplied without curation.

The TCR originated in a man aged 80 or over with acute or convalescent COVID-19. This chain is built from TRBV19 and TRBJ1-1, with 7 central nucleotides matching TRBD1. The sample was peripheral blood. CDR3 protein: CASSINYAGGWNTEAFF. The DNA reads TGTGCCAGTAGTATAAATTACGCAGGGGGATGGAACACTGAAGCTTTCTTT. With the rest looked up from the reference TRBV19 and TRBJ1-1 genes rather than sequenced, the full variable domain is DGGITQSPKYLFRKEGQNVTLSCEQNLNHDAMYWYRQDPGQGLRLIYYSQIVNDFQKGDIAEGYSVSREKKESFPLTVTSAQKNPTAFYLCASSINYAGGWNTEAFFGQGTRLTVV.